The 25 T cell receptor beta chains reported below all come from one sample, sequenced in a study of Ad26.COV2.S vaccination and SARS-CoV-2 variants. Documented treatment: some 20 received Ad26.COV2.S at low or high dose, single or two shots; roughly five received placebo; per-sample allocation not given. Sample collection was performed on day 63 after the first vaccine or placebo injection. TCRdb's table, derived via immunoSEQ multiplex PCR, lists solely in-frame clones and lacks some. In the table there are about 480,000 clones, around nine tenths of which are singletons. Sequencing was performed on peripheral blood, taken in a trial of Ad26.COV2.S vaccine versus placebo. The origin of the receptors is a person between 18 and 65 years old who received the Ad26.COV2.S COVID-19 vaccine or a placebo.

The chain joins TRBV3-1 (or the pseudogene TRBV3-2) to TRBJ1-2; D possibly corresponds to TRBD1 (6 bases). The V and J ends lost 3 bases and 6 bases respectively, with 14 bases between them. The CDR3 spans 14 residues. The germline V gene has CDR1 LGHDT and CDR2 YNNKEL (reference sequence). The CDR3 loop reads CASSQMPGANGYTF. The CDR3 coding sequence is TGTGCCAGCAGCCAGATGCCGGGGGCGAATGGCTACACCTTC.

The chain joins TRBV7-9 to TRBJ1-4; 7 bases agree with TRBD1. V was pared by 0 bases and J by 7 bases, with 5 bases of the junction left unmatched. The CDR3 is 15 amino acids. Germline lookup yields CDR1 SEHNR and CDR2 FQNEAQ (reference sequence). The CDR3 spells CASSLATGNGEKLFF. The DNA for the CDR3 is TGTGCCAGCAGCTTAGCGACAGGGAACGGTGAAAAACTGTTTTTT.

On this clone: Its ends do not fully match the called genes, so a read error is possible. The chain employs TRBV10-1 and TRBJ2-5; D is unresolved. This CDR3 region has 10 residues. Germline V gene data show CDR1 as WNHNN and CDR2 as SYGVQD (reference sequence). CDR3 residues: CASSESTSDF. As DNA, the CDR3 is TGCGCCAGCAGTGAATCGACGAGCGACTTC.

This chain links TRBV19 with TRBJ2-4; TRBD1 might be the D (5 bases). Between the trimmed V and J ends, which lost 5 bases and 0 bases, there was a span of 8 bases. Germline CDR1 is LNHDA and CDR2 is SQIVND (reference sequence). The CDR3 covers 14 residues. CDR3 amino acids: CASSPQVAKNIQYF. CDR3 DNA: TGTGCCAGTAGTCCACAGGTAGCCAAAAACATTCAGTACTTC.

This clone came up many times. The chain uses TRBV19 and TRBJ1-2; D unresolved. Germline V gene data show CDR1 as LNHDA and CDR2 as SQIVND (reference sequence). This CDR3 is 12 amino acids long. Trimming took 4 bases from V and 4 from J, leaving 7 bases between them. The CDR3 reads CASSTDFYGYTF. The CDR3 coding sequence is TGTGCCAGTAGTACGGATTTCTATGGCTACACCTTC.

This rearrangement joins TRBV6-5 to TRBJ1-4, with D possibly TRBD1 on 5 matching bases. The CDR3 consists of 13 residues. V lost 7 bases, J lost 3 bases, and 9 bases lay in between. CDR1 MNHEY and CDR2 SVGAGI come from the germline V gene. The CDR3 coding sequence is TGTGCCAGCACTAAAGGGGCTAATGAAAAACTGTTTTTT. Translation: CASTKGANEKLFF.

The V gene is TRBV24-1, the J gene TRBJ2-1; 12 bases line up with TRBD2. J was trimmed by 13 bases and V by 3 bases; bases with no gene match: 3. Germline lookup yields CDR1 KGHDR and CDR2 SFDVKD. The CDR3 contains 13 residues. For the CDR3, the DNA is TGTGCCACCAGTGATGTACTAGCGGGAGGCCAGTTCTTC. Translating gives CATSDVLAGGQFF.

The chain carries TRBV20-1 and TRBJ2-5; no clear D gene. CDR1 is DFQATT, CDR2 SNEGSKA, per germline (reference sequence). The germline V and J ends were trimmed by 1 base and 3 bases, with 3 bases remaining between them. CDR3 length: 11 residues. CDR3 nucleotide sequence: TGCAGTGCTAGAGGGGAAGAGACCCAGTACTTC. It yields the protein CSARGEETQYF.

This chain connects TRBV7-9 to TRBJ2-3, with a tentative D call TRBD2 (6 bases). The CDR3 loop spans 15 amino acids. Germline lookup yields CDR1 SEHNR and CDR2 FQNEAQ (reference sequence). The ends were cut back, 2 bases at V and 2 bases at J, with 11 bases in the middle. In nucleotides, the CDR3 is TGTGCCAGCAGCTTACCCCGGGACTTCACAGATACGCAGTATTTT. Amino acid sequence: CASSLPRDFTDTQYF.

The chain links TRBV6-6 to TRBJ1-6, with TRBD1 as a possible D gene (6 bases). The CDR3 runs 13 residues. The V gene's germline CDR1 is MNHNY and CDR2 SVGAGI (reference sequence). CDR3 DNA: TGTGGGGGGGCCTATGATAGAAGTTCACCCCTCCACTTT. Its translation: CGGAYDRSSPLHF.

DNA for the CDR3: TGTGCCAGCAGCTCACCAAGGCCCAATGAGCAGTTCTTC. Residues: CASSSPRPNEQFF. The rearrangement joins TRBV7-2 to TRBJ2-1; D uncertain. Trimming pared 4 bases from V and 6 bases from J, leaving 10 bases between. There are 13 residues in the CDR3. CDR1 and CDR2 (germline): SGHTA, FQGNSA.

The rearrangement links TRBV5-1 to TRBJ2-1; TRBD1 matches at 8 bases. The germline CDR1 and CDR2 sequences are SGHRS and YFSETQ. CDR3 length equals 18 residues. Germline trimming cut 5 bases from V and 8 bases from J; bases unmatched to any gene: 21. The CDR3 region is CASSNRQGFTSTSDEQFF. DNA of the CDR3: TGCGCCAGCAGTAACAGACAGGGGTTCACCTCAACGTCCGATGAGCAGTTCTTC.

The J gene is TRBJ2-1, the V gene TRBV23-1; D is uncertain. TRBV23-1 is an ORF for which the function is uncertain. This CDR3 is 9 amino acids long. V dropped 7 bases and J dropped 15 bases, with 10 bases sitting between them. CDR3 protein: CASKPARFF. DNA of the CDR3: TGCGCCAGCAAACCCGCTCGGTTCTTC.

The CDR3 nucleotides read TGTGCCAGCAGTGAGCAGGATACTAGGAATGAGCAGTTCTTC. Translating it yields CASSEQDTRNEQFF. The chain has TRBV25-1 and TRBJ2-1; weak D call: TRBD2 (5 bases). The CDR3 covers 14 residues. CDR1 and CDR2 (germline): MGHDK, SYGVNS. V was pared by 3 bases and J by 7 bases, with 13 bases between.

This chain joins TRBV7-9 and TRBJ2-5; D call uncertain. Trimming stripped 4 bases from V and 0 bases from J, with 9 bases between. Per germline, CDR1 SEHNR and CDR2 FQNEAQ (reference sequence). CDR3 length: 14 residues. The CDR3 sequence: CASSSYRDQETQYF. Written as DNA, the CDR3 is TGTGCCAGCAGCTCCTACCGGGACCAAGAGACCCAGTACTTC.

This chain's CDR3 is CASSLVARGGYEQYF. In DNA, the CDR3 is TGTGCCAGCAGCTTAGTCGCCCGGGGTGGCTACGAGCAGTACTTC. The chain recombines TRBV7-2 with TRBJ2-7; perhaps TRBD2 as D (5 bases). CDR1 is SGHTA, CDR2 FQGNSA, per germline. Trimming stripped 1 base from V and 3 bases from J, with 13 bases between. This CDR3 comprises 15 residues.

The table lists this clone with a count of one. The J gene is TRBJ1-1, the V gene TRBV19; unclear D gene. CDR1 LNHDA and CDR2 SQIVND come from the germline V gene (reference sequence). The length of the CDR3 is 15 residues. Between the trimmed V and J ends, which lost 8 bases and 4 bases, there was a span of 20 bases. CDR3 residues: CASGDRAVGGTEAFF. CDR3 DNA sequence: TGTGCCAGTGGCGATCGGGCCGTTGGTGGCACTGAAGCTTTCTTT.

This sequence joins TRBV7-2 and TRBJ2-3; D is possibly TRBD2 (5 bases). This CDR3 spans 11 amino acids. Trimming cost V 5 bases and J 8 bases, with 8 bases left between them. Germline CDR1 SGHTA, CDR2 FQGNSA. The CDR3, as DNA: TGTGCCAGCAGCGTAGAGGGTACGCAGTATTTT. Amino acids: CASSVEGTQYF.

For the CDR3, the DNA is TGTGCCAGCAGTCGACAGGAGGGCTATGGCTACACCTTC. As protein: CASSRQEGYGYTF. The chain links TRBV27 to TRBJ1-2; maybe TRBD1 (6 bases). The germline CDR1 and CDR2 sequences are MNHEY and SMNVEV (reference sequence). The CDR3 length is 13 residues. V was cut by 5 bases and J by 4 bases, with 11 bases left in between.

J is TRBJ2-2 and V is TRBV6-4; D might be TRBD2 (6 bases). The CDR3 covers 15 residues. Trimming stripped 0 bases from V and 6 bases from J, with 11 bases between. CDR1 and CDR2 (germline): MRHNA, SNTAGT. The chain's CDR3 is CASSDSRTGAGELFF. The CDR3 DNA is TGTGCCAGCAGTGACTCGCGTACGGGGGCCGGGGAGCTGTTTTTT.

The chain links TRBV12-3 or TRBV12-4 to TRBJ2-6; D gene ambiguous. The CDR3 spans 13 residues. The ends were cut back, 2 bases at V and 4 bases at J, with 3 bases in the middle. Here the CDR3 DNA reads TGTGCCAGCAGTTTAACCGGGGCCAACGTCCTGACTTTC. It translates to CASSLTGANVLTF.

The DNA of the CDR3 is TGTGCCAGCAGCGTGGGACTAGCTTACAATGAGCAGTTCTTC. Translation gives CASSVGLAYNEQFF. This sequence joins TRBV6-4 and TRBJ2-1, with 9 bases that match TRBD2. The V segment lost 6 bases and the J segment 4 bases; nucleotides outside the gene matches: 4. The germline gives CDR1 MRHNA, CDR2 SNTAGT. The CDR3 runs to 14 residues.

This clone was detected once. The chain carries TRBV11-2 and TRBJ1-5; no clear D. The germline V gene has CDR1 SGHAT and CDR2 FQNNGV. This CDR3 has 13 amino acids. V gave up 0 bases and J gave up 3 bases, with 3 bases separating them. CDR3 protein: CASSLDINQPQHF. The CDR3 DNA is TGTGCCAGCAGCTTAGATATCAATCAGCCCCAGCATTTT.

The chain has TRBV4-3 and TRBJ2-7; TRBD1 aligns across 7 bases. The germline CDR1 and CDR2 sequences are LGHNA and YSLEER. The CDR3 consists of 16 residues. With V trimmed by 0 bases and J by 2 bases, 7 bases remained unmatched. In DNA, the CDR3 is TGCGCCAGCAGCCAAGATTGGAACAGGGGTGCCTACGAGCAGTACTTC. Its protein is CASSQDWNRGAYEQYF.

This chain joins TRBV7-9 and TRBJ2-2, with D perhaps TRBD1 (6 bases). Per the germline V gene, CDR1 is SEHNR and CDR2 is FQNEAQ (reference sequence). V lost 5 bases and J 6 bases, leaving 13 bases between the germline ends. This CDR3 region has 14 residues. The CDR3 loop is CASSPNRVSGELFF. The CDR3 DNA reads TGTGCCAGCAGCCCGAACAGGGTCTCCGGGGAGCTGTTTTTT.